These T cell receptor beta chains were read from a single sample in a study of blood T cells in healthy people across ages. TCRdb re-analysed the 5' RACE reads in MiXCR, keeping a single row per CDR3 protein. The sample lists some 1,800,000 distinct CDR3 sequences; about 39% were seen once. Sequencing was done on a sample of blood. All receptors derive from a human donor in good health. CDR3s include the opening cysteine and the closing phenylalanine or tryptophan. A D gene is named only where the DNA matches it firmly. Not all rows give a size; the values are once, few, many and, for expanded clones, a class.

clone size,J gene,D gene,V gene,CDR3 DNA,CDR3 protein
few,TRBJ1-5,NA,TRBV20-1,TGCAGTGCTAGAGCGGTGCGCGGTACGCCCCAGCATTTT,CSARAVRGTPQHF
NA,TRBJ2-5,TRBD1,TRBV24-1,TGTGCCACCAGTAACCGACAGGGTGAAGAGACCCAGTACTTC,CATSNRQGEETQYF
NA,TRBJ1-5,TRBD1,TRBV3-1,TGTGCCAGCAGCCAAGAGACAGGGGTCAATCAGCCCCAGCATTTT,CASSQETGVNQPQHF
few,TRBJ2-7,TRBD1,TRBV20-1,TGCAGTGGTAACCGGGACAGTTCTCCCGAGCAGTACTTC,CSGNRDSSPEQYF
NA,TRBJ1-1,NA,TRBV30,TGTGCCTGGAACCGGGGCAGGGGGAACACTGAAGCTTTCTTT,CAWNRGRGNTEAFF
NA,TRBJ1-2,NA,TRBV28,TGTGCCAGCAGTTTATACCTGACGCTTAGTCCCTCCTATGGCTACACCTTC,CASSLYLTLSPSYGYTF
NA,TRBJ1-1,TRBD1,TRBV29-1,TGCGGCGTTCAAAACCAGGGACAGACAAGTTATGGAGCTTTCTTT,CGVQNQGQTSYGAFF
many,TRBJ2-3,TRBD2,TRBV10-3,TGTGCCACCGGACTAGGTGGCACAGATACGCAGTATTTT,CATGLGGTDTQYF
NA,TRBJ1-1,TRBD1,TRBV29-1,TGCAGCGTGACCCAGGGGGCTAACACTGAAGCTTTCTTT,CSVTQGANTEAFF
NA,TRBJ2-5,NA,TRBV7-9,TGTGCCAGCAGCCGCTGGCTACAAGAGACCCAGTACTTC,CASSRWLQETQYF
NA,TRBJ2-5,NA,TRBV20-1,TGCAGTACATCCGGGACTCTCCAAGAGACCCAGTACTTC,CSTSGTLQETQYF
NA,TRBJ2-5,NA,TRBV28,TGTGCCAACAGGGTTACAGCCCTCGAGACCCAGTACTTC,CANRVTALETQYF
NA,TRBJ2-5,TRBD1,TRBV5-5,TGTGCCAGCAGCTCCCGGGCAACCCTAAAACAGGGGGTCGAGACCCAGTACTTC,CASSSRATLKQGVETQYF
few,TRBJ2-1,NA,TRBV24-1,TGTGCCACCAGTGATTCCTTCCCTAGCGTACGCTCCTACAATGAGCAGTTCTTC,CATSDSFPSVRSYNEQFF
NA,TRBJ1-6,NA,TRBV9,TGTGCCAGCTCCGACATCTTGGGTTCACCCCTCCACTTT,CASSDILGSPLHF
NA,TRBJ1-2,TRBD1,TRBV7-2,TGTGCCAGCAGTCCCATCCGGGACAGGGGTGGTGGCTACACCTTC,CASSPIRDRGGGYTF
NA,TRBJ2-1,NA,TRBV7-9,TGTGCCAGCACCGAGAAGGGCTCCCCGACCTACAATGAGCAGTTCTTC,CASTEKGSPTYNEQFF
NA,TRBJ2-6,NA,TRBV6-5,TGTGCCAGCAGTTTGGCAGGGGGGAGCTCTGGGGCCAACGCCCTGACTTTC,CASSLAGGSSGANALTF
NA,TRBJ1-2,NA,TRBV6-6,TGTGCCAGCAGTTACTCGCCGGAAGGCTACACCTTC,CASSYSPEGYTF
NA,TRBJ2-3,TRBD1,TRBV20-1,TGCAGTGCTCCGACAGGGGGCACAGATACGCAGTATTTT,CSAPTGGTDTQYF
NA,TRBJ2-1,NA,TRBV24-1,TGTGCCACCAGTGCTCGGCTAGGGTTTGAGCAGTTCTTC,CATSARLGFEQFF
few,TRBJ1-2,NA,TRBV5-1,TGCGCCAGCAGCTTGCGGGCCCGGGACTACCCTTCTGGCTACACCTTC,CASSLRARDYPSGYTF
NA,TRBJ2-1,TRBD2,TRBV7-2,TGTGCCAGCAGCTTAGCGGTAGCGGGGAGTTTCGGGTACGAGCAGTTCTTC,CASSLAVAGSFGYEQFF
few,TRBJ1-2,NA,TRBV5-5,TGTGCCAGCAGCCCCCTCGAGCTATTAAACTATGGCTACACCTTC,CASSPLELLNYGYTF
few,TRBJ2-1,NA,TRBV6-5,TGTGCCAGCAGTTACTCGAGGACAGTTGGAAACAATGAGCAGTTCTTC,CASSYSRTVGNNEQFF
NA,TRBJ2-1,NA,TRBV5-1,TGCGCCAGCAGCTTGGCCGAACGGGGTGTGCAGTTCTTC,CASSLAERGVQFF
NA,TRBJ2-7,TRBD2,TRBV14,TGTGCCAGCAGCCAAGCCCCCTGGACTAGCGTACCCTCCTACGAGCAGTACTTC,CASSQAPWTSVPSYEQYF
NA,TRBJ2-4,NA,TRBV10-3,TGTGCCATCAGTGCGGGACCGTTTGGCGAAAACATTCAGTACTTC,CAISAGPFGENIQYF
NA,TRBJ2-7,NA,TRBV6-2/TRBV6-3,TGTGCCAGCAGTTACTGGTCCGGAGACGAGCAGTACTTC,CASSYWSGDEQYF
few,TRBJ1-1,NA,TRBV12-3/TRBV12-4,TGTGCCAGCAGTTTGGAACGGTTGAACACTGAAGCTTTCTTT,CASSLERLNTEAFF
NA,TRBJ2-1,TRBD2,TRBV11-1,TGTGCCAGCAGCCTCGGGACTAGCGGGGGGGCCTCGCAGTTCTTC,CASSLGTSGGASQFF
NA,TRBJ1-2,NA,TRBV29-1,TGCAGCGTTCGAGGGTCCCAGACAGTCCCGGGCTATGGCTACACCTTC,CSVRGSQTVPGYGYTF
NA,TRBJ2-5,NA,TRBV7-3,TGTGCCAGCAGCGCCACTAACGGGGGGACCCAGTACTTC,CASSATNGGTQYF
NA,TRBJ2-3,TRBD2,TRBV7-2,TGTGCCAGCAGCCTCCCTCTGAGCGGGGGGGCCGACACAGATACGCAGTATTTT,CASSLPLSGGADTDTQYF
NA,TRBJ2-3,NA,TRBV20-1,TGCAGTGCTAGGAGGGGGGGGACTAGCACAGATACGCAGTATTTT,CSARRGGTSTDTQYF
NA,TRBJ2-4,NA,TRBV6-1,TGTGCCAGCAGTGAACGGGTCCGGGGATCATCCAAAAACATTCAGTACTTC,CASSERVRGSSKNIQYF
few,TRBJ2-7,NA,TRBV20-1,TGCAGTGCACCAGTGGTGGGGAAGGGTTACGAGCAGTACTTC,CSAPVVGKGYEQYF
few,TRBJ2-3,NA,TRBV2,TGTGCCAGCAGTCACCTTACTAGCACAGATACGCAGTATTTT,CASSHLTSTDTQYF
once,TRBJ1-1,NA,TRBV3-1,TGTGCCAGCAGCCAGAGAGGAGGTGGTGAAGCTTTCTTT,CASSQRGGGEAFF
NA,TRBJ2-1,TRBD1,TRBV29-1,TGCAGCGATGGACAGGGGGAGGGTAATGAGCAGTTCTTC,CSDGQGEGNEQFF
NA,TRBJ2-1,NA,TRBV20-1,TGCAGTGCTAGAGCCGCCCCGTCGCAGTTCTTC,CSARAAPSQFF
NA,TRBJ1-2,TRBD1,TRBV18,TGTGCCAGCTCACCGGACAGCGGATTAGGGGGCTGCACCTTC,CASSPDSGLGGCTF
NA,TRBJ1-5,NA,TRBV7-9,TGTGCCAGCAGCCCTAGCCCTTTGGGTCAGCCCCAGCATTTT,CASSPSPLGQPQHF
NA,TRBJ2-2,NA,TRBV9,TGTGCCAGCAGCGTAGGGGAGAAGGGAAGAAGGGCGAACACCGGGGAGCTGTTTTTT,CASSVGEKGRRANTGELFF
few,TRBJ1-6,NA,TRBV7-2,TGTGCCAGCAGCCTTCAACCTTATTCACCCCTCCACTTT,CASSLQPYSPLHF
NA,TRBJ1-2,NA,TRBV5-1,TGCGCCAGCAGCTTGGAATTAGCCTATGGCTACACCTTC,CASSLELAYGYTF
once,TRBJ1-2,NA,TRBV4-1,TGCGCCAGCAGCCAAGATATTTACGGAGGGGATCAGTATGGCTACACCTTC,CASSQDIYGGDQYGYTF
few,TRBJ2-7,TRBD2,TRBV14,TGTGCCAGCAGTCGGAGTAGCGGGGGGGCCTACGAGCAGTACTTC,CASSRSSGGAYEQYF
NA,TRBJ2-7,NA,TRBV3-1,TGTGCCAGCAGCCCACGCGGACAGTTTATATTCCACGAGCAGTACTTC,CASSPRGQFIFHEQYF
once,TRBJ1-1,NA,TRBV13,TGTGCCAGCAGCTTAGGTGGGACAGCTTTCTTT,CASSLGGTAFF
once,TRBJ1-6,NA,TRBV12-3/TRBV12-4,TGTGCCAGCAGGACGCGGATCGGTAATTCACCCCTCCACTTT,CASRTRIGNSPLHF
NA,TRBJ2-7,NA,TRBV20-1,TGCAGTGCTAGAGATGAACGGGGGTTGTACGAGCAGTACTTC,CSARDERGLYEQYF
NA,TRBJ1-5,NA,TRBV29-1,TGCAGCGTTTCTATCGATGGCAATCAGCCCCAGCATTTT,CSVSIDGNQPQHF
NA,TRBJ2-3,NA,TRBV20-1,TGCAGTGCTAGCCGAATCACTAGCACAGATACGCAGTATTTT,CSASRITSTDTQYF
NA,TRBJ1-5,NA,TRBV19,TGTGCCAGTAGTTACAGGACCCCCAATCAGCCCCAGCATTTT,CASSYRTPNQPQHF
NA,TRBJ2-2,NA,TRBV25-1,TGTGCCAGCAGTGGCCAATTGGGCTACACCGGGGAGCTGTTTTTT,CASSGQLGYTGELFF
few,TRBJ2-7,NA,TRBV28,TGTGCCGGGGGAGAGAGGTCACCCTCCTACGAGCAGTACTTC,CAGGERSPSYEQYF
few,TRBJ1-4,NA,TRBV7-2,TGTGCCAGCAGCTTCTCCTCTGAATATGAAAAACTGTTTTTT,CASSFSSEYEKLFF